These T cell receptor beta chains were read from a single sample in a study of T cells expressing NK-cell markers. TCRdb re-called the 5' RACE reads; one entry per CDR3 protein, DNA not given. This table lists some 390,000 distinct CDR3 sequences. The specimen sequenced was blood T cells: a sorted CD56 or NKG2C T cell subset, CD4+ or CD8+ T cells, or bulk PBMC T cells (not recorded which). These receptors all stem from a woman aged 50 to 60 in good health. Both conserved end residues are part of each CDR3. Each record gives: V gene, J gene, CDR3 protein.

TRBV20-1	TRBJ2-5	CSASVIQGQETQYF
TRBV27	TRBJ2-1	CASSWGGAYNEQFF
TRBV11-3	TRBJ2-7	CASSLGGQLYEQYF
TRBV19	TRBJ1-5	CASSVDRAINQPQHF
TRBV28	TRBJ2-2	CASRIATSGRFGELFF
TRBV15	TRBJ2-3	CATSRDLDHSDTQYF
TRBV15	TRBJ2-1	CATRPGTGLYNEQFF
TRBV6-2/TRBV6-3	TRBJ2-1	CASRITGGQSYNEQFF
TRBV24-1	TRBJ2-1	CATSTGLLYNEQFF
TRBV9	TRBJ2-1	CASEREGLNEQFF
TRBV25-1	TRBJ1-2	CASSVLDRVGYTF
TRBV12-3/TRBV12-4	TRBJ2-5	CASSFGSDETQYF
TRBV12-3/TRBV12-4	TRBJ1-4	CASSAQQGRNEKLFF
TRBV6-6	TRBJ1-2	CASKPDGGGYTF
TRBV27	TRBJ2-7	CASSSYTSSYEQYF
TRBV7-2	TRBJ2-1	CASSLSSGYNEQFF
TRBV29-1	TRBJ1-1	CSVERQPNTEAFF
TRBV6-6	TRBJ1-5	CASSYPRGRGPGQPQHF
TRBV23-1	TRBJ2-1	CASSQSPDRGTYNEQFF
TRBV12-3/TRBV12-4	TRBJ2-3	CASSLGRLAGGMMDTQYF
TRBV27	TRBJ2-5	CASRKRLSGTSPETQYF
TRBV20-1	TRBJ2-1	CSASISGTYNEQFF
TRBV29-1	TRBJ2-1	CSVEYSGDRTYNEQFF
TRBV7-8	TRBJ2-5	CASSRPGLAGRETQYF
TRBV5-1	TRBJ2-1	CASKGRAGSYNEQFF
TRBV29-1	TRBJ2-1	CSVYRGAYNEQFF
TRBV15	TRBJ2-3	CATGQGREDTQYF
TRBV20-1	TRBJ2-2	CSARDGERVAGFTNTGELFF
TRBV12-3/TRBV12-4	TRBJ1-6	CASSSSIDYNSPLHF
TRBV9	TRBJ2-5	CASSYSGDTQETQYF
TRBV10-3	TRBJ1-2	CAISPDRAGGYTF
TRBV2	TRBJ1-5	CASKRDNNQPQHF
TRBV6-1	TRBJ1-6	CASSTALNSPLHF
TRBV9	TRBJ2-7	CASSEGQVRTYEQYF
TRBV19	TRBJ2-1	CASSHTREHNEQFF
TRBV20-1	TRBJ1-5	CSASEGGQPQHF
TRBV4-1	TRBJ2-1	CASSQERAGGQFF
TRBV21-1	TRBJ2-3	CASSKARTESTDTQYF
TRBV18	TRBJ2-3	CASSPASGTRDTQYF
TRBV7-9	TRBJ2-7	CASSLVPGETYEQYF
TRBV10-3	TRBJ1-1	CAISAGGSEAFF
TRBV25-1	TRBJ2-7	CASSGGSGTVSHEQYF
TRBV5-1	TRBJ2-2	CASSLVLTSTGELFF
TRBV12-3/TRBV12-4	TRBJ1-2	CASSLGHEGGAFGYTF
TRBV28	TRBJ2-5	CASSAWRGRGETQYF
TRBV14	TRBJ2-3	CASSQSGVYTDTQYF
TRBV24-1	TRBJ2-1	CATKQGVDEQFF
TRBV12-3/TRBV12-4	TRBJ1-1	CASRWTGQSSEAFF
TRBV25-1	TRBJ2-1	CASSGRVGAYNEQFF
TRBV18	TRBJ2-7	CASSPRGERAHYEQYF
TRBV6-6	TRBJ2-1	CASSYEGRFPFF
TRBV5-1	TRBJ2-5	CASSQAGTEETQYF
TRBV3-1	TRBJ1-1	CASSQRSGGFAEAFF
TRBV27	TRBJ2-1	CASSSLQGPSYNEQFF